The 4 T cell receptor beta chains listed next were all sequenced from one sample in a study of beta chain features in type 1 diabetes. Sequencing targeted expressed TCRB transcripts, as all isolated RNA had been reverse transcribed. Clones were sequenced by immunoSEQ multiplex PCR, and TCRdb holds only the in-frame ones, with some missing. The table records approximately 140,000 clones, 9% to 10% of them present only once. The sequencing sample was made of central memory CD4+ T cells from blood. Receptor source: a middle-aged woman in good health.

J is TRBJ2-1 and V is TRBV6-1; TRBD1 matches 8 bases. The germline V gene has CDR1 MNHNS and CDR2 SASEGT. CDR3 length: 13 amino acids. Losses at the gene ends were 7 bases for V and 8 bases for J; bases not matched to a gene: 7. CDR3 nucleotides: TGTGCCAGCAACAGGCAGGGGGCAGATGAGCAGTTCTTC. Encoded protein: CASNRQGADEQFF.

V is TRBV25-1 and J is TRBJ2-1; D perhaps matches TRBD2 (5 bases). Germline assignment: CDR1 MGHDK and CDR2 SYGVNS. The CDR3 covers 16 residues. V lost 1 base and J 10 bases, leaving 20 bases between the germline ends. Written as DNA, the CDR3 is TGTGCCAGCAGTGAATGGGAGTTGGGCCACGTGGGAGAGCAGTTCTTC. This encodes CASSEWELGHVGEQFF.

This clone was seen ten or more times. The genes are TRBV4-3 and TRBJ2-7, with 8 positions matching TRBD1. This CDR3 has 16 amino acids. Germline V gives CDR1 LGHNA, CDR2 YSLEER. V shed 3 bases and J 2 bases; nucleotides not matched to a gene: 9. CDR3 coding DNA: TGCGCCAGCAGCCAGGCCCAGGGGGCAGCGGCCTACGAGCAGTACTTC. Protein product: CASSQAQGAAAYEQYF.

The genes are TRBV5-4 and TRBJ2-5; TRBD1 aligns across 7 bases. V trimming: 4 bases; J trimming: 1 base; junction bases outside the gene matches: 4. CDR1 is SGHNT, CDR2 YYREEE, per germline (reference sequence). The CDR3 loop spans 14 amino acids. The CDR3 is CASSIGQAQETQYF. CDR3 sequence (DNA): TGTGCCAGCAGCATAGGACAGGCCCAAGAGACCCAGTACTTC.